This T cell receptor (beta chain) is from a study of blood T cell repertoires in COVID-19 (dated by TCRdb to the early 2020s). In terms of the full investigation: Samples from collaborators originated in the United States, Italy and Spain and spanned both the acute and convalescent phases of COVID-19. The material from the prospective study consisted of cDNA or gDNA derived from T cells, B-cell-depleted T cells, or PBMCs. Deeply sampled blood TCRbeta repertoires from subjects exposed to, actively infected with, or recovered from COVID-19 were included in the dataset. A freely available public database, intended as a resource for researchers studying the immune response to SARS-CoV-2, is where the repertoires were released. The samples were drawn from the first 160 participants of the ongoing ImmuneRACE study and from more than 1,000 subjects provided by 6 global collaborators. Sample metadata almost always included a de-identified subject ID, COVID-19 status, age in years and sex. Where HLA class I and class II types were available, the types were taken from metadata supplied by the sample provider, not from assay-based typing. General conclusions and limits of the study: The quantity of clinical and demographic metadata differed by source and by participant and was supplied without curation.

TCRbeta CDR3 regions were amplified from genomic DNA using the immunoSEQ Assay, a bias-controlled multiplex PCR. On the study's bioinformatics: Nucleated cell counts per sample were estimated from amplification of reference gene primers within the assay. To quantify the absolute abundance of each unique TCRbeta CDR3 rearrangement, sequence reads were collapsed and filtered. For each sample, productive Simpson clonality was calculated as the square root of Simpson's diversity index across productive rearrangements. Not all clones reach the TCRdb copy of this immuneACCESS table, which keeps in-frame sequences only. Checked studies attribute under half of the gap to unresolved V genes and leave the rest unexplained. The DNA gave D and trimming, while V, J and clone size come from that table. Counted in this sample were tens of thousands of clones; under 90% of them appeared once. The top ten hold 8.8% of the sample.

Whole blood was collected in K2EDTA tubes by collaborating institutions according to the institutions' own protocols. Collaborator samples were shipped for TCRbeta analysis as frozen whole blood, isolated PBMCs, or DNA extracted from either sample type. V loses 4 bases of germline sequence and J loses 2 bases, and the interval between the two ends is 12 bases. The CDR3 numbers 14 residues from cysteine through phenylalanine. Only the CDR3 region is kept as DNA, spanning 42 bases read in frame from base 1. From the germline V gene (reference sequence), CDR1 is SGHKS and CDR2 is YYEKEE. Comments on this clone: It lacks a known antigen. No qualities accompany the bases; no much larger clone lies one base away.

Here the chain combines TRBV5-5 and TRBJ1-2, and TRBD1 may be the D gene, going by 5 matching bases. This clonotype originated in a man in his 60s with acute or convalescent COVID-19. Sample: peripheral blood. For the CDR3, the sequence is CASSHQGFNYGYTF. The DNA reads as follows: TGTGCCAGCAGCCATCAGGGCTTCAACTATGGCTACACCTTC.